This T cell receptor (beta chain) was profiled in a study of blood T cells in healthy people across ages (dated by TCRdb to 2014 to 2015). General notes on the study: In model experiments, template switching captured roughly one uniquely barcoded TCR beta cDNA molecule for every two T cells. Using deep sequencing normalized with unique cDNA molecular identifiers, the study measured how TCR beta repertoire diversity changes with age. Four age groups were formed from the donors: young (average around 15 years), middle-aged (less than 40), aged (about 62) and long-lived (about 80). To avoid experimental bias, donors of different ages were distributed randomly across sequencing lanes. For two donors (one aged 18 to 30 and one aged 80 or older), the study analyzed two additional independent replicas of 1 million unique cDNA reads from the same blood draw.

This clonotype has only a few counts. The specificity of this receptor is unknown. No base-level quality is on record; no much larger clone is a single base apart. Results and caveats for the whole study, not just this receptor: Observed TCR beta diversity per million T cells fell roughly linearly with age, and a significant reduction was already apparent by age roughly 40. Because profiling used bulk unsorted PBMCs, naive and antigen-experienced compartments could not be compared conclusively. There was a strong correlation between observed TCR beta diversity and the percentage of naive T cells measured by flow cytometry. Total diversity estimates from one million sequenced T cells were considered lower bounds and underestimates. Because donor CMV infection status was unknown, age-related changes in expanded clonotypes were potentially confounded. The long-lived group showed more naive CD4+ T cells, fewer expanded clones and increased TCR diversity than the aged group, suggesting age selection.

Trimming takes 0 bases off V and 4 bases off J; junction bases not matched to a gene: 8. Reading the germline V gene (reference sequence) gives CDR1 MNHNY and CDR2 SVGAGI. From its cysteine to its phenylalanine, the CDR3 spans 17 amino acids. Only the CDR3 DNA is retained, 51 bases long and in frame from the first base. The library was generated by 5' RACE. Sequencing instrument: Illumina HiSeq 2500. The second PCR ran for roughly 7 to 12 cycles and used a J-beta primer mix along with a sample-barcoded 5' primer. A unique molecular identifier was introduced onto each TCR beta cDNA molecule by a template-switch 5' adaptor carrying 12 random nucleotides. At least 2.5 million CDR3-containing paired-end reads were obtained from each sample. First-strand cDNA synthesis was performed from all RNA using the Mint cDNA synthesis kit, with priming by a TRBC-specific oligonucleotide. All cDNA was treated with uracil-DNA glycosylase and then went through a first 18-cycle PCR with the universal primers M1SS and BC2_uni_R. As for how the authors treated the data: Normalization of each sample was performed by random selection of 1 million high-quality reads, each carrying a distinct molecular identifier. Instead of being binned into consensus sequences, reads with shared molecular identifiers were discarded. CDR3 identification, clonotype clustering and error correction used MiTCR with a Q25 quality threshold and the strictest error-elimination algorithm. A nonparametric unseen species model with Euler transformation was used to estimate lower-bound total TCR beta diversity. TCRdb reworked the public reads: Q25 trimming with fastp, MiXCR clone assembly, productive beta chains retained. Under each unique CDR3 protein, matching rows form one entry showing the most common genes and DNA. TCRdb, rather than the study authors, made the V and J calls. The sample table contains 980,000 or so distinct CDR3 sequences; only one count was recorded for roughly 43% of them. 13% of the sample is held by the ten biggest clonotypes.

The donors were under 40 Caucasian individuals from Russia, aged 6 to 90 years, who were systemically healthy. Roughly 9 milliliters of peripheral blood were drawn from each donor into EDTA-treated Vacutainer tubes. PBMCs were isolated by Ficoll-Paque density-gradient centrifugation, with at least 7 million obtained per sample. Trizol reagent was used to extract total RNA from PBMCs, with at least 6 micrograms per sample. Naive CD45RAhigh/CD27high T cell percentages were measured by flow cytometry on a PBMC aliquot from every donor. The rearrangement combines TRBV6-6 with TRBJ2-7; 11 middle bases align to TRBD2. Sequenced: blood. The sequence was obtained from a man younger than 40 in good health. CDR3 protein: CASSYSASGGTKYEQYF. The nucleotide sequence reads TGTGCCAGCAGTTACTCAGCTAGCGGGGGGACGAAGTACGAGCAGTACTTC.